Listed below are T cell receptor beta chains from one sample, sequenced in a study of Graves' ophthalmopathy and Graves' hyperthyroidism. TCRdb redid the calling of the multiplex PCR reads with MiXCR, one entry per CDR3 protein. This table holds about 740,000 distinct CDR3 sequences, roughly 40% found once. Material for sequencing was peripheral blood. All receptors derive from an adult man with Graves' ophthalmopathy. Both conserved end residues are part of each CDR3. D genes are given only for firm matches. The size entry is marked missing in some rows and otherwise reads once, few, many or a size class.

clone_size,v_call,j_call,d_call,cdr3_nt,cdr3_aa
-,TRBV29-1,TRBJ1-5,-,TGCAGCGTTGAAGAGGCGGGACAAGGCTACGAGCATTTT,CSVEEAGQGYEHF
-,TRBV6-2/TRBV6-3,TRBJ2-2,-,TGTGCCAGCAGTTACTCGCAGAAGTCATACAGATTGAGCGGGGAGCTGTTTTTT,CASSYSQKSYRLSGELFF
many,TRBV14,TRBJ1-1,-,TGTGCCAGCAGCCAAGTCCCTGGACAGCTGAACACTGAAGCTTTCTTT,CASSQVPGQLNTEAFF
many,TRBV29-1,TRBJ1-3,-,TGCAGCGTTGTAGATGCGGGGCTTGGAAACACCATATATTTT,CSVVDAGLGNTIYF
many,TRBV5-1,TRBJ2-5,-,TGCGCCAGCAGCTTGCCGGTCGGCGAAGAGACCCAGTACTTC,CASSLPVGEETQYF
many,TRBV6-5,TRBJ2-6,-,TGTGCCAGCAGTTACAGGGCTGGGGCCAACGTCCTGACTTTC,CASSYRAGANVLTF
few,TRBV20-1,TRBJ2-7,TRBD1,TGCAGTGCTTCCCGGACAGGATTAGACTACGAGCAGTACTTC,CSASRTGLDYEQYF
few,TRBV20-1,TRBJ1-5,-,TGCAGTGCTAGTACAGGCAGGGGTGCTCAGCCCCAGCATTTT,CSASTGRGAQPQHF
-,TRBV25-1,TRBJ2-2,-,TGTGCCAGCAGTGTTGTAACCCCGGGGACCGGGGAGCTGTTTTTT,CASSVVTPGTGELFF
once,TRBV20-1,TRBJ2-5,TRBD1,TGCAGTGCTGGCCGGGACAGGGGCTCCATTTTACAAGAGACCCAGTACTTC,CSAGRDRGSILQETQYF
many,TRBV29-1,TRBJ2-5,-,TGCACCGGGGGCGGGGAGACCCAGTACTTC,CTGGGETQYF
few,TRBV29-1,TRBJ2-7,TRBD1,TGCAGCGTTTCACTCGACAGGGGGGGCGAGCAGTACTTC,CSVSLDRGGEQYF
-,TRBV3-1,TRBJ2-7,-,TGTGCCAGCAGCCAAGGAGCTCTTGGCTTCTCCGAGCAGTACTTC,CASSQGALGFSEQYF
-,TRBV25-1,TRBJ2-1,TRBD2,TGTGCCAGCAGTGACCCCACGGGACTAGCGGGAGTCTATGAGCAGTTCTTC,CASSDPTGLAGVYEQFF
few,TRBV5-4,TRBJ1-3,-,TGTGCCAGCAGCTTGGAGCCGAGCTCTGGAAACACCATATATTTT,CASSLEPSSGNTIYF
-,TRBV10-2,TRBJ2-7,TRBD1,TGCGCCAGCAGCCAAGCCGTCGAGGGGGCACGGGAGCAGTACTTC,CASSQAVEGAREQYF
few,TRBV7-9,TRBJ2-5,TRBD2,TGTGCCAGCAGCTTATTTGGGAGGGTTGATACTAGCAGCGGCCAAGAGACCCAGTACTTC,CASSLFGRVDTSSGQETQYF
once,TRBV20-1,TRBJ2-6,-,TGCAGTGCTAGAGACGGGGGGCCGGGGGCCAACGTCCTGACTTTC,CSARDGGPGANVLTF
many,TRBV7-8,TRBJ2-5,-,TGTGCCAGCAGCTTAGCTTTTCGGGGGAGGGAGACCCAGTACTTC,CASSLAFRGRETQYF
-,TRBV7-9,TRBJ2-2,TRBD2,TGTGCCAGCGCCAGGACTAGCGACCACACCGGGGAGCTGTTTTTT,CASARTSDHTGELFF
many,TRBV7-9,TRBJ1-6,-,TGTGCCAGCAGCTCCCCCCAGGGGTTGGATTCACCCCTCCACTTT,CASSSPQGLDSPLHF
-,TRBV11-2,TRBJ2-7,TRBD2,TGTGCCAGCAGTTCCCGACTTGATCTAGCGGGAGTTTACGAGCAGTACTTC,CASSSRLDLAGVYEQYF
-,TRBV7-3,TRBJ2-5,TRBD2,TGTGCCAGCAGTGCTAGCGGGGGGTTCGAACAAGAGACCCAGTACTTC,CASSASGGFEQETQYF
-,TRBV7-2,TRBJ1-4,TRBD1,TGTGCCAGCAGCTCCGGACAGGGCCAGGAAAAACTGTTTTTT,CASSSGQGQEKLFF
-,TRBV19,TRBJ1-1,-,TGTGCCAGTAGTATTGAGGGCATGGTTACTGAAGCTTTCTTT,CASSIEGMVTEAFF
-,TRBV5-1,TRBJ2-5,TRBD1,TGCGCCAGCAGCTCGGCTCAACAGGGGTCTTTGCGGGAGACCCAGTACTTC,CASSSAQQGSLRETQYF
few,TRBV20-1,TRBJ2-7,-,TGCAGTGCTAACGTAATGTACGAGCAGTACTTC,CSANVMYEQYF
many,TRBV7-2,TRBJ2-5,-,TGTGCCAGCAGTCCAATTGAGAGAACCCAGTACTTC,CASSPIERTQYF
-,TRBV6-6,TRBJ2-7,-,TGTGCCAGCAGTTATACCCCGACAGATCCCTACGAGCAGTACTTC,CASSYTPTDPYEQYF
few,TRBV18,TRBJ2-5,-,TGTGCCAGCTCACGCGAGGATGAGACCCAGTACTTC,CASSREDETQYF
few,TRBV5-1,TRBJ2-7,TRBD1,TGCGCCAGCAGCGTAAACAGGGGCCCCTACGAGCAGTACTTC,CASSVNRGPYEQYF
-,TRBV25-1,TRBJ1-1,-,TGTGCCAGCGTTGCCCGGGGGGTGAGCACTGAAGCTTTCTTT,CASVARGVSTEAFF
once,TRBV10-3,TRBJ1-4,TRBD1,TGTGCCATCAATAGGACAGGGAGGGAAAAACTGTTTTTT,CAINRTGREKLFF
-,TRBV5-1,TRBJ2-5,-,TGCGCCAGCAGCCACCTGATCCGCCAAGAGACCCAGTACTTC,CASSHLIRQETQYF
-,TRBV20-1,TRBJ2-2,-,TGCAGTGCCAGAGAGGGGCAGGGACCGAACACCGGGGAGCTGTTTTTT,CSAREGQGPNTGELFF
many,TRBV7-2,TRBJ2-5,TRBD2,TGTGCCAGCAGCACGGAGACTAGCGAAGAGACCCAGTACTTC,CASSTETSEETQYF
-,TRBV5-4,TRBJ1-1,-,TGTGCCAGCAGCCTGGGCAGGAACACTGAAGCTTCCTTT,CASSLGRNTEASF
-,TRBV20-1,TRBJ2-7,TRBD1,TGCAGTGCTAGCCCCGGGACAGGCGGCGAGCAGTACTTC,CSASPGTGGEQYF
-,TRBV2,TRBJ2-3,-,TGTGCCAGCAGCTTTGGGGGCAGCGGGGGCACAGATACGCAGTATTTT,CASSFGGSGGTDTQYF
-,TRBV7-8,TRBJ1-4,-,TGTGCCAGCAGCCGAACGGGATTTAATGAAAAACTGTTTTTT,CASSRTGFNEKLFF
few,TRBV25-1,TRBJ1-3,TRBD1,TGTGCCAGCAGGGGCGGACAGGGCATGTCGGACACCATATATTTT,CASRGGQGMSDTIYF
-,TRBV7-9,TRBJ2-1,-,TGTGCCAGCAGCGACACGGGCGGGCCTAGCTACAATGAGCAGTTCTTC,CASSDTGGPSYNEQFF
few,TRBV19,TRBJ1-1,-,TGTGCCAGTATTCCCACAGCACTGAACACTGAAGCTTTCTTT,CASIPTALNTEAFF
-,TRBV7-2,TRBJ1-5,-,TGTGCCAGCAGACTAGGGGGGAGGGACAATCAGCCCCAGCATTTT,CASRLGGRDNQPQHF
many,TRBV6-5,TRBJ2-5,-,TGTGCCAGCAGGCCTGGGCCTCAAGAGACCCAGTACTTC,CASRPGPQETQYF
many,TRBV7-8,TRBJ1-2,TRBD1,TGTGCCAGCAGCCCGGGACAGCAGGGTGGCTACACCTTC,CASSPGQQGGYTF